The next 27 T cell receptor beta chains were all read from a single sample in a study of shared clonotypes between healthy human individuals. Positive CCR7 selection of CD45RO-negative cells yielded the naive CD8 cells, and terminally differentiated effector memory CD45RA+ cells were excluded. Profiling relied on immunoSEQ multiplex PCR, and the TCRdb table lists in-frame clones only, not all of them. The sample includes 1.5 million to 2.5 million clones, roughly 95% of them seen just once. The sequencing input was naive CD8+ T cells sorted from blood. These receptors came from a young man in good health.

The chain is built from TRBV28 and TRBJ2-7; unclear D gene. This CDR3 contains 13 residues. V was pared by 5 bases and J by 0 bases, with 8 bases between. Per germline, CDR1 MDHEN and CDR2 SYDVKM. This CDR3 is CASSMVSSYEQYF. CDR3 sequence (DNA): TGTGCCAGCAGTATGGTCAGCTCCTACGAGCAGTACTTC.

The chain carries TRBV9 and TRBJ2-3; TRBD2 matches at 9 bases. Germline V lookup: CDR1 SGDLS, CDR2 YYNGEE. CDR3 length equals 16 residues. After removal of 0 bases from V and 5 bases from J, the junction contained 7 bases not matched to a gene. CDR3 loop: CASSVGGSGSVDTQYF. In DNA, the CDR3 is TGTGCCAGCAGCGTAGGCGGTAGCGGGAGTGTAGATACGCAGTATTTT.

The chain joins TRBV7-9 to TRBJ2-7; unclear D gene. The CDR3 loop spans 15 amino acids. Per the germline V gene, CDR1 is SEHNR and CDR2 is FQNEAQ (reference sequence). Trimming took 5 bases from V and 0 from J, leaving 14 bases between them. The CDR3 sequence: CASSGDDGSSYEQYF. For the CDR3, the DNA is TGTGCCAGCAGCGGGGATGACGGTAGCTCCTACGAGCAGTACTTC.

This chain uses TRBV28 with TRBJ2-3, with D tentatively TRBD2 (5 bases). Trimming cost V 7 bases and J 8 bases, with 10 bases left between them. The length of the CDR3 is 11 residues. Germline V gene lookup returns CDR1 MDHEN and CDR2 SYDVKM. The CDR3 here is CASNGESTQYF. The CDR3 DNA is TGTGCCAGCAACGGGGAGAGTACGCAGTATTTT.

The CDR3 DNA sequence: TGTGCCACCAGCAGCAACTCCTACGAGCAGTACTTC. Translation: CATSSNSYEQYF. The chain links TRBV15 to TRBJ2-7; D gene ambiguous. The germline V and J ends were trimmed by 3 bases and 0 bases, with 3 bases remaining between them. This CDR3 is 12 amino acids long. The germline gives CDR1 LNHNV, CDR2 YYDKDF (reference sequence).

This sequence joins TRBV5-8 and TRBJ1-1; D gene uncertain. Germline V gene data show CDR1 as SGHTS and CDR2 as YDEGEE. Trimming removed 3 bases at V and 1 base at J, with 13 bases between. The CDR3 totals 15 residues. The chain's CDR3 is CASSSTEEGNTEAFF. CDR3 DNA: TGTGCCAGCAGCTCCACAGAGGAGGGGAACACTGAAGCTTTCTTT.

This chain joins TRBV4-3 and TRBJ2-2, with D perhaps TRBD1 (6 bases). This CDR3 region has 16 residues. Trimming stripped 3 bases from V and 4 bases from J, with 15 bases between. Germline lookup yields CDR1 LGHNA and CDR2 YSLEER. The CDR3, as DNA: TGCGCCAGCAGCCAGCTTTCCGGGACATCCACCGGGGAGCTGTTTTTT. Protein: CASSQLSGTSTGELFF.

V is TRBV19 and J is TRBJ2-2; D call uncertain. The germline V gene has CDR1 LNHDA and CDR2 SQIVND (reference sequence). This CDR3 spans 13 amino acids. V was cut by 4 bases and J by 6 bases, with 9 bases left in between. The CDR3 region has the DNA TGTGCCAGTAGTACCGGGTGGGCCGGGGAGCTGTTTTTT. The encoded protein is CASSTGWAGELFF.

V is TRBV5-6 and J is TRBJ2-6, with 7 bases identical to TRBD1. The V and J ends lost 2 bases and 0 bases, in that order; junction bases with no gene match: 8. Germline values: CDR1 SGHDT, CDR2 YYEEEE. CDR3 length: 18 residues. The CDR3: CASSLPGQISSGANVLTF. In nucleotides, the CDR3 is TGTGCCAGCAGCTTACCGGGACAGATAAGCTCTGGGGCCAACGTCCTGACTTTC.

This chain uses TRBV27 with TRBJ2-1; TRBD2 aligns across 11 bases. Per germline, CDR1 MNHEY and CDR2 SMNVEV (reference sequence). The V and J ends lost 4 bases and 0 bases, in that order; junction bases with no gene match: 14. The CDR3 runs to 20 residues. The CDR3 coding sequence is TGTGCCAGCAGTTCTACTATACTAGCGGGAGTTTCTAGCTCCTACAATGAGCAGTTCTTC. It is translated as CASSSTILAGVSSSYNEQFF.

For this clone: Other DNA sequences of this sample code for an identical CDR3. The CDR3 region has the DNA TGTGCCAGCAGCTTTCGAGATACGCAGTATTTT. Translating gives CASSFRDTQYF. V usage is TRBV5-4 and J usage is TRBJ2-3; D remains ambiguous. Trimming stripped 2 bases from V and 5 bases from J, with 3 bases between. The CDR3 has 11 residues. CDR1 is SGHNT and CDR2 is YYREEE in the germline V gene (reference sequence).

The genes are TRBV30 and TRBJ2-5; 9 bases match TRBD2. The last part of the DNA fits TRBJ2-7 better; the J call may be wrong. Germline loops: CDR1 GTSNPN, CDR2 SVGIG (reference sequence). The CDR3 loop spans 13 amino acids. Here the CDR3 reads CAWIASGAYEQYF. The DNA of the CDR3 is TGTGCCTGGATTGCTAGCGGGGCTTACGAGCAGTACTTC.

The genes are TRBV4-1 and TRBJ1-4; D not resolved. From germline, CDR1 is MGHRA and CDR2 YSYEKL. CDR3 length: 16 amino acids. V was clipped by 3 bases and J by 3 bases, with 14 bases between them. CDR3 bases: TGCGCCAGCAGCCAGGTCTCGGGAAACCCTAATGAAAAACTGTTTTTT. The encoded protein is CASSQVSGNPNEKLFF.

CDR3 sequence reads: CASSLGGSYTF. CDR3 coding DNA: TGTGCCAGCAGCTTAGGCGGGTCCTACACCTTC. The genes are TRBV7-9 and TRBJ1-2; unclear D gene. V lost 1 base to trimming and J lost 10 bases, with 7 bases between them. The CDR3 consists of 11 residues. Germline assignment: CDR1 SEHNR and CDR2 FQNEAQ (reference sequence).

The chain has TRBV4-3 and TRBJ2-4; 11 positions match TRBD1. J lost 8 bases, V lost 0 bases, and 9 bases had no gene match. This CDR3 has 17 amino acids. In germline, CDR1 is LGHNA, CDR2 YSLEER. As DNA, the CDR3 is TGCGCCAGCAGCCAAGAGTACTGGACAGGGGGCTCATACATTCAGTACTTC. Encoded protein: CASSQEYWTGGSYIQYF.

The gene calls are TRBV6-1 and TRBJ1-1; no definite D call. The germline V and J ends were trimmed by 8 bases and 0 bases, with 13 bases remaining between them. The CDR3 is 14 amino acids. Germline CDR1 MNHNS, CDR2 SASEGT. The CDR3 loop reads CASRTHRMNTEAFF. The DNA of the CDR3 is TGTGCCAGCCGTACCCACAGAATGAACACTGAAGCTTTCTTT.

This clone has only one observation. This chain links TRBV11-2 with TRBJ2-3; 9 positions agree with TRBD1. Germline CDR1 and CDR2: SGHAT and FQNNGV. CDR3 length: 16 amino acids. The junction had 8 bases not matched to a gene; V was cut back by 5 bases and J by 2 bases. CDR3: CASSRPRDRDTDTQYF. CDR3 in DNA: TGTGCCAGCAGCCGCCCTAGGGACAGGGACACAGATACGCAGTATTTT.

The chain couples TRBV28 to TRBJ2-4; possible D gene TRBD1, 5 bases. Deletions cut 3 bases from V and 8 bases from J, with 11 bases between. Germline V gene sequence: CDR1 MDHEN, CDR2 SYDVKM. The CDR3 totals 13 residues. The CDR3 loop is CASSFPRADIQYF. CDR3 nucleotide sequence: TGTGCCAGCAGTTTTCCCAGGGCGGACATTCAGTACTTC.

This rearrangement joins TRBV10-1 to TRBJ2-7; TRBD1 agrees at 7 bases. J lost 4 bases, V lost 5 bases, and 8 bases had no gene match. CDR3 length: 14 amino acids. The germline V gene has CDR1 WNHNN and CDR2 SYGVQD (reference sequence). CDR3 amino acids: CASSTGTELYEQYF. The CDR3 nucleotides are TGCGCCAGCAGTACCGGGACAGAGCTATACGAGCAGTACTTC.

The chain uses TRBV11-2 and TRBJ2-3; maybe TRBD1 (6 bases). V dropped 5 bases and J dropped 0 bases, with 12 bases sitting between them. This CDR3 has 15 residues. Germline V lookup: CDR1 SGHAT, CDR2 FQNNGV. The CDR3 sequence is CASSPGTQSTDTQYF. In nucleotides, the CDR3 is TGTGCCAGCAGCCCCGGGACACAGAGCACAGATACGCAGTATTTT.

The J gene is TRBJ2-3, the V gene TRBV4-1, with 10 bases matching TRBD2. Germline V gene lookup returns CDR1 MGHRA and CDR2 YSYEKL. The CDR3 totals 16 residues. Trimming took 3 bases from V and 10 from J; bases not matched to a gene: 13. CDR3 DNA: TGCGCCAGCAGCCATAATAGCGGGGGGCTCTTATACTCGCAGTATTTT. Protein product: CASSHNSGGLLYSQYF.

This sequence joins TRBV5-1 and TRBJ2-7, with a possible D match to TRBD2 (6 bases). The CDR3 totals 16 residues. Per the germline V gene, CDR1 is SGHRS and CDR2 is YFSETQ. The V end lost 0 bases, the J end lost 3 bases, and 16 bases lay between the germline ends. The CDR3 nucleotides are TGCGCCAGCAGCTTGGCCGATAGGGGAGGAATCTACGAGCAGTACTTC. It specifies CASSLADRGGIYEQYF.

J is TRBJ2-7 and V is TRBV2, with TRBD1 identical over 8 bases. This CDR3 contains 15 residues. The V and J ends lost 0 bases and 4 bases, in that order; junction bases with no gene match: 5. Germline CDR1 reads SNHLY; CDR2 reads FYNNEI. The CDR3 loop is CASSEAGQGWYEQYF. The CDR3 region has the DNA TGTGCCAGCAGTGAAGCAGGACAGGGTTGGTACGAGCAGTACTTC.

The chain combines TRBV7-2 with TRBJ2-7, with D maybe TRBD2 (5 bases). This CDR3 is built from 15 residues. Deletions cut 4 bases from V and 0 bases from J, with 13 bases between. Germline V CDR1 and CDR2: SGHTA, FQGNSA. CDR3 sequence (DNA): TGTGCCAGCAGCTGGGGAGCGGAGAGCTCCTACGAGCAGTACTTC. The encoded protein is CASSWGAESSYEQYF.

The chain uses TRBV13 and TRBJ2-1, with D possibly matching TRBD2 (5 bases). CDR3 length: 14 residues. Trimming cost V 5 bases and J 7 bases, with 15 bases left between them. CDR1 PRHDT and CDR2 FYEKMQ come from the germline V gene (reference sequence). The CDR3 region is CASSRERSVNEQFF. CDR3 coding DNA: TGTGCCAGCAGCCGAGAGCGGTCGGTTAATGAGCAGTTCTTC.

V gene TRBV18 combines with J gene TRBJ2-5, with 14 bases matching TRBD2. The CDR3 sequence is 20 residues long. Germline values: CDR1 KGHSH, CDR2 LQKENI. The V and J ends lost 2 bases and 1 base, in that order; junction bases with no gene match: 12. The CDR3 reads CASSPGPSGLAGAFQETQYF. The CDR3 bases are TGTGCCAGCTCACCAGGGCCATCGGGACTAGCGGGGGCGTTCCAAGAGACCCAGTACTTC.

The J gene is TRBJ2-3, the V gene TRBV10-1; D unclear. The CDR3 is 13 amino acids. From germline, CDR1 is WNHNN and CDR2 SYGVQD (reference sequence). The V and J ends lost 4 bases and 0 bases respectively, with 5 bases between them. This CDR3 reads CASSADSTDTQYF. As DNA, the CDR3 is TGCGCCAGCAGTGCGGACAGCACAGATACGCAGTATTTT.